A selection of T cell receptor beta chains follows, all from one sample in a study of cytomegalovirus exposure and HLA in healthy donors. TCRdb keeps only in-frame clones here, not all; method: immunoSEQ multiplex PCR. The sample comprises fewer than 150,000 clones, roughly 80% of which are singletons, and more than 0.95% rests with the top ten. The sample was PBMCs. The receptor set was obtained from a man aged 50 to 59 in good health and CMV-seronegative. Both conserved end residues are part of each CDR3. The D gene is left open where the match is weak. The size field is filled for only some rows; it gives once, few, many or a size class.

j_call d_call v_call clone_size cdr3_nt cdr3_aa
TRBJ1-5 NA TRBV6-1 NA TGTGCCAGCAGTGAAGCGGCCCCCAGGGGCCAGCCCCAGCATTTT CASSEAAPRGQPQHF
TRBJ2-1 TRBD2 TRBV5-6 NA TGTGCCAGCAGCTTCACTAGCGGGATCTCAATTCCCTACAATGAGCAGTTCTTC CASSFTSGISIPYNEQFF
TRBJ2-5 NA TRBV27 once TGTGCCAGCAGTTTAACTAGACTCTTAGGGACCCAGTACTTC CASSLTRLLGTQYF
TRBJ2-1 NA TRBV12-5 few TGTGCTAGTGGTTTGGTGGACGCGGGCCGAGGGGAGCAGTTCTTC CASGLVDAGRGEQFF
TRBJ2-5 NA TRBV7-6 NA TGTGCCAGCAGCTTAGAACCGGGACATCAGGGAGAGACCCAGTACTTC CASSLEPGHQGETQYF
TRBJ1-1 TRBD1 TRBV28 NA TGTGCCAGCAGTGTCCGGGACAGTGAAGCTTTCTTT CASSVRDSEAFF
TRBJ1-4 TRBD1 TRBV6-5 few TGTGCCAGCAGTTACACCGGGACAGGGGATGAAAAACTGTTTTTT CASSYTGTGDEKLFF
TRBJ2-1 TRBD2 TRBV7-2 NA TGTGCCAGCAGCTTAGACGCTAGCGGGAGGTACAATGAGCAGTTCTTC CASSLDASGRYNEQFF
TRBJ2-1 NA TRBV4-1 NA TGCGCCAGCAGCCAAGACAGGGATCTAGCGCTGGTGAATGAGCAGTTCTTC CASSQDRDLALVNEQFF
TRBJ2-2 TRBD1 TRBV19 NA TGTGCCAGTCCGACCTCGGGACAGGGGGAGAACTTAAACACCGGGGAGCTGTTTTTT CASPTSGQGENLNTGELFF
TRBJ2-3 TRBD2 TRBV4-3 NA TGCGCCAGCAGCCAGACTAGCGGGAGATTAACAGATACGCAGTATTTT CASSQTSGRLTDTQYF
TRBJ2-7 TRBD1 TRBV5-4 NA TGTGCCAGCAGCGTAGGACAGGAACTATCCTACGAGCAGTACTTC CASSVGQELSYEQYF
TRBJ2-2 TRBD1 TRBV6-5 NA TGTGCCGGGGGGACAGGGCACACCGGGGAGCTGTTTTTT CAGGTGHTGELFF
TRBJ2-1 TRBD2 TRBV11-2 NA TGTGCCAGCAGCTTAGATCCAGCGGGGAATGAGCAGTTCTTC CASSLDPAGNEQFF
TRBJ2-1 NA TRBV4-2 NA TGTGCCAGCAGCCAAGATCCGGCTAGTCGGTACAATGAGCAGTTCTTC CASSQDPASRYNEQFF
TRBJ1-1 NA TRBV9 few TGTGCCAGCAGCGTAGCTCAGGGAAGCCCTTCAGGGGCTTTCTTT CASSVAQGSPSGAFF
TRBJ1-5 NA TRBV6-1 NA TGTGCCAGCAGTGAAGAAGGAGATCAGCCCCAGCATTTT CASSEEGDQPQHF
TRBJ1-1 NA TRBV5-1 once TGCGCCAGCAGCTTGTGGGCAGGGGAGAACACTGAAGCTTTCTTT CASSLWAGENTEAFF
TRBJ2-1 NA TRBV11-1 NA TGTGCCAGCAGCGCAGAGACCTCCGGAGTCGGAGAGCAGTTCTTC CASSAETSGVGEQFF
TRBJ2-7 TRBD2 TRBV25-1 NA TGTGCCAGCAGTCAAACTAGCGGGAGGTACGAGCAGTACTTC CASSQTSGRYEQYF
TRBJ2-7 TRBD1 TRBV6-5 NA TGTGCCAGCAGTTACTCTAAGACAGGGATCTCCTACGAGCAGTACTTC CASSYSKTGISYEQYF
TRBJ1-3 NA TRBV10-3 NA TGTGCCATCAGTGCAGGGGCAAACACCATATATTTT CAISAGANTIYF
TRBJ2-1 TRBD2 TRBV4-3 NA TGCGCCAGCAGCCAGGCGACCCGAGCGGGAGGGCCCTACAATGAGCAGTTCTTC CASSQATRAGGPYNEQFF
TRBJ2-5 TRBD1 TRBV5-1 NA TGCGCCAGCACCGCCGGGACAGGGGGAAGAGAGACCCAGTACTTC CASTAGTGGRETQYF
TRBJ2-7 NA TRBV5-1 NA TGCGCCAGCAGCTTGGGCGGCGGAGGCGTCTACGAGCAGTACTTC CASSLGGGGVYEQYF
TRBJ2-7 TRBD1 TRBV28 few TGTGCCAGCAGTACGGGACAGGGGGCCTCCTACGAGCAGTACTTC CASSTGQGASYEQYF
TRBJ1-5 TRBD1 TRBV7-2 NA TGTGCCAGCAGCCCTCGACAGGGAAATCAGCCCCAGCATTTT CASSPRQGNQPQHF
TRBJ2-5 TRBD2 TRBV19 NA TGTGCCAGTAGGGCTAGCGGGAGCGTAGAGACCCAGTACTTC CASRASGSVETQYF
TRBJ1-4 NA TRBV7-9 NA TGTGCCAGCAGCCCCACCGTGTCTCCGGGTGAAAAACTGTTTTTT CASSPTVSPGEKLFF
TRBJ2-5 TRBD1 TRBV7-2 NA TGTGCCAGCAGCTCCTCCGGGACAGAAGGAGAGACCCAGTACTTC CASSSSGTEGETQYF
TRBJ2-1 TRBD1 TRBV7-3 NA TGTGCCAGCAGCACCCGGGACAGGGACAATGAGCAGTTCTTC CASSTRDRDNEQFF
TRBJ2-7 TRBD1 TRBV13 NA TGTGCCAGCAGCTTAGGGGCGGGGACAGGGTCCTACGAGCAGTACTTC CASSLGAGTGSYEQYF
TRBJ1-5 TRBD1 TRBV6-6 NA TGTGCCAGCAACGACGGGACAGCTAGAAATCAGCCCCAGCATTTT CASNDGTARNQPQHF
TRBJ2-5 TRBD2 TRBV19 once TGTGCCAGTAGTATAGCGAGGGGTAGCGGGAGGGCCAGGGAGACCCAGTACTTC CASSIARGSGRARETQYF
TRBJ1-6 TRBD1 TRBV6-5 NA TGTGCCAGCAGTAACAGGGGGCCAAATTCACCCCTCCACTTT CASSNRGPNSPLHF
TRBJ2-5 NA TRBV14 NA TGTGCCAGCAGCCAATCCGGGACTTCTTGGGGAGAGACCCAGTACTTC CASSQSGTSWGETQYF
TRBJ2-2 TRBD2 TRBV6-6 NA TGTGCCAGCAAGGAGGGAGGGCCGACCGGGGAGCTGTTTTTT CASKEGGPTGELFF
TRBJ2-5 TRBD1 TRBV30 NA TGTGCCTGGAGTTCGCCAGGGGGTGGCGGCCAAGAGACCCAGTACTTC CAWSSPGGGGQETQYF
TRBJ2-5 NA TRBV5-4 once TGTGCCAGCAGCTCGTGGCGTCAGGGTATAGGAGAGACCCAGTACTTC CASSSWRQGIGETQYF
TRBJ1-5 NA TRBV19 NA TGTGCCAGTAGTAGAAGCCCCAATCAGCCCCAGCATTTT CASSRSPNQPQHF
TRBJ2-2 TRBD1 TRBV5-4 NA TGTGCCAGCAGCAGCACCCGGGACAGCCTCGCGAACACCGGGGAGCTGTTTTTT CASSSTRDSLANTGELFF
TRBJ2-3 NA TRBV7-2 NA TGTGCCAGCAGCTCCGTGGATACGCAGTATTTT CASSSVDTQYF
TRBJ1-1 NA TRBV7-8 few TGTGCCAGCAGCTTAGTACCGGGGGGGATGAACACTGAAGCTTTCTTT CASSLVPGGMNTEAFF
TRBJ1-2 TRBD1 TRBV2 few TGTGCCAGCAGTTCTGCTGGGACAGGGCTTTTGGGCTACACCTTC CASSSAGTGLLGYTF
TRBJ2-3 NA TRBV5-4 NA TGTGCCAGCAGCTTGATCTCAGGGAGCACAGATACGCAGTATTTT CASSLISGSTDTQYF
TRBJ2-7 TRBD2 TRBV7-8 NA TGTGCCAGCAGCTTAGGTATAGCGGGGGCCCCCTACGAGCAGTACTTC CASSLGIAGAPYEQYF
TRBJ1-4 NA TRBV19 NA TGTGCCAGTAGGCGGAGCAATAATGAAAAACTGTTTTTT CASRRSNNEKLFF
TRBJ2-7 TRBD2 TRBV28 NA TGTGCCAGCTCAAAAGCGGGGATCTCCTACGAGCAGTACTTC CASSKAGISYEQYF
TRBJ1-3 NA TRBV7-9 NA TGTGCCAGCAGTTCGGTAGCCTCTGGAAACACCATATATTTT CASSSVASGNTIYF